This TCR beta chain was observed in a study of post-analysis software for immune sequencing data. General study findings and limits: Patients had higher frequencies than controls of about 5 TRBV segments, including TRBV5-6, TRBV5-1 and TRBV20-1. With F measure, samples from one preparation batch clustered together strongly. Normalized Chao1 diversity was significantly lower in multiple sclerosis patients than in controls.

Libraries were made from TCR beta cDNA, and they carried unique molecular identifiers. Each batch of 1 to 10 million T cells produced 500,000 to 550,000 cDNA molecules. MiXCR, run by TCRdb on the PCR reads, gives a single entry per CDR3 protein. This table has 650,000 to 850,000 distinct CDR3 sequences, more than 45% appearing once. J lost 4 bases, V lost 6 bases, and 6 bases had no gene match. The CDR3 length is 15 residues. Germline V gene sequence: CDR1 SQVTM, CDR2 ANQGSEA. This clonotype was found a few times. Its specificity is unknown. The TCR was taken from a girl aged 5-17 years with multiple sclerosis. The chain links TRBV29-1 to TRBJ2-1; 13 nucleotides match TRBD2. What was sequenced was blood. CDR3 residues: CSVAGTSGKYNEQFF. Written as DNA, the CDR3 is TGCAGCGTCGCGGGGACTAGCGGGAAATACAATGAGCAGTTCTTC.